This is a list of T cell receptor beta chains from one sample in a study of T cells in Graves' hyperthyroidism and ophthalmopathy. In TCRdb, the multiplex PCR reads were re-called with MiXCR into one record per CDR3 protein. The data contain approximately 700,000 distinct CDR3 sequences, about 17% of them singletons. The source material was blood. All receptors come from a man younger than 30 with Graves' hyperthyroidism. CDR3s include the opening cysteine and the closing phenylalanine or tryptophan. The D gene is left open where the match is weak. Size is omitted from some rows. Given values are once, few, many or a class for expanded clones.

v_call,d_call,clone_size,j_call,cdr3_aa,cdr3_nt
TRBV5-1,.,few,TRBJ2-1,CASGIGEADNEQFF,TGCGCCAGCGGCATAGGGGAGGCCGACAATGAGCAGTTCTTC
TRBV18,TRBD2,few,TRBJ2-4,CASSLGTSGFGTVGNIQYF,TGTGCCAGCTCACTCGGGACTAGCGGGTTCGGTACTGTAGGGAACATTCAGTACTTC
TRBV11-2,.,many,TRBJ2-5,CASSATGGQETQYF,TGTGCCAGCAGCGCAACTGGGGGCCAAGAGACCCAGTACTTC
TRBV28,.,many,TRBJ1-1,CASSLAGARTEAFF,TGTGCCAGCAGTTTGGCGGGGGCGCGGACTGAAGCTTTCTTT
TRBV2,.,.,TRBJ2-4,CASSVGVLAKNIQYF,TGTGCCAGCAGTGTGGGGGTTCTAGCCAAAAACATTCAGTACTTC
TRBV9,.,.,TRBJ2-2,CASTPSITGELFF,TGTGCCAGCACACCCTCGATCACCGGGGAGCTGTTTTTT
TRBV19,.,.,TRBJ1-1,CATNTANTEAFF,TGTGCCACGAATACAGCGAACACTGAAGCTTTCTTT
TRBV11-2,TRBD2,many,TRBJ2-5,CASSLLASGRVETQYF,TGTGCCAGCAGTCTCTTGGCTAGCGGGAGGGTGGAGACCCAGTACTTC
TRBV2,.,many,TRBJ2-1,CASSKDWDAEDEQFF,TGTGCCAGCAGTAAGGACTGGGATGCGGAAGATGAGCAGTTCTTC
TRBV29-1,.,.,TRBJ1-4,CSALSINDEKLFF,TGCAGCGCTCTGAGCATAAACGATGAAAAACTGTTTTTT
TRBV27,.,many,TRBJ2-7,CASSFPGGFEQYF,TGTGCCAGCAGTTTCCCAGGAGGGTTCGAGCAGTACTTC
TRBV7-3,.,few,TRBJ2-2,CASSLTPTGELFF,TGTGCCAGCAGCTTAACTCCCACCGGGGAGCTGTTTTTT
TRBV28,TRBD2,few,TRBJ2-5,CATYPGTSRETQYF,TGTGCCACCTACCCCGGGACTAGCAGAGAGACCCAGTACTTC
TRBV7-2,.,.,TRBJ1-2,CASSSDSSVGYTF,TGTGCCAGCAGCTCAGACAGCTCTGTTGGCTACACCTTC
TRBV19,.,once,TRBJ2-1,CASTTGLGYNEQFF,TGTGCCAGTACGACAGGTCTGGGCTACAATGAGCAGTTCTTC
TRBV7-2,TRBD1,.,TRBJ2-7,CASSPRQGKYEQYF,TGTGCCAGCAGCCCCCGACAGGGCAAGTACGAGCAGTACTTC
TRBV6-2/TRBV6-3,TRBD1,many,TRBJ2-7,CASRRQGLQQYF,TGTGCCAGCAGACGACAGGGTTTGCAGCAGTACTTC
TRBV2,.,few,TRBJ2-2,CATWGRNTGELFF,TGTGCCACCTGGGGGAGGAACACCGGGGAGCTGTTTTTT
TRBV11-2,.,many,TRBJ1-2,CASSWGAGYGYTF,TGTGCCAGCAGCTGGGGGGCTGGCTATGGCTACACCTTC
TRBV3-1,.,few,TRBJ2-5,CASSQVVGGLARGGTQYF,TGTGCCAGCAGCCAAGTGGTGGGTGGATTGGCGCGGGGCGGAACCCAGTACTTC
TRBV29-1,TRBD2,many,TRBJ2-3,CSVGLAGAGTDTQYF,TGCAGCGTTGGACTAGCGGGAGCTGGTACAGATACGCAGTATTTT
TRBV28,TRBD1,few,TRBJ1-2,CASRGQPNYGYTF,TGTGCCAGTCGGGGACAGCCGAACTATGGCTACACCTTC
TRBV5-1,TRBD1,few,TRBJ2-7,CASSLGQGGAYEQYF,TGCGCCAGCAGCTTGGGACAGGGGGGGGCCTACGAGCAGTACTTC
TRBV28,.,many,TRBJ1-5,CTCKGNSNQPQHF,TGTACGTGCAAGGGCAATAGCAATCAGCCCCAGCATTTT
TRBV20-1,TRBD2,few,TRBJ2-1,CSASTASGRGNEQFF,TGCAGTGCTAGCACGGCTAGCGGGAGAGGGAATGAGCAGTTCTTC
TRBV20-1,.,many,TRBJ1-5,CSASRQVQPQHF,TGCAGTGCTTCCCGACAGGTTCAGCCCCAGCATTTT
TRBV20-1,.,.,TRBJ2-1,CSASFSGPAGRTSYNEQFF,TGCAGTGCCTCTTTTTCGGGACCGGCGGGGCGAACATCCTACAATGAGCAGTTCTTC
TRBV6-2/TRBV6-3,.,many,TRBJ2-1,CASTKRLAIAGEQFF,TGTGCCAGCACTAAGCGGCTAGCCATCGCAGGTGAGCAGTTCTTC
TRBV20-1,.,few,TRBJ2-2,CSASHNTGELFF,TGCAGTGCCTCCCATAACACCGGGGAGCTGTTTTTT
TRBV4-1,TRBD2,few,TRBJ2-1,CASSQSPTSGPYNEQFF,TGCGCCAGCAGCCAGAGCCCCACTAGCGGACCCTACAATGAGCAGTTCTTC
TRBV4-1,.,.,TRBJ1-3,CASSQPRKVVGNTIYF,TGCGCCAGCAGCCAGCCGCGAAAGGTCGTGGGAAACACCATATATTTT
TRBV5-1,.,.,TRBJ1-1,CASSLDLLTTTEAFF,TGCGCCAGCAGCTTGGATCTCCTCACAACCACTGAAGCTTTCTTT
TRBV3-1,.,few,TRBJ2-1,CASSQGTEREFF,TGTGCCAGCAGCCAAGGAACCGAAAGGGAGTTCTTC
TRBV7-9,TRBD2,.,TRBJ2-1,CASSHRIGSGNANEQFF,TGTGCCAGCAGCCACCGGATAGGTAGCGGGAATGCCAATGAGCAGTTCTTC
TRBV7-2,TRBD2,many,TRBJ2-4,CASSSRTGGVSNIQYF,TGTGCCAGCAGCTCAAGGACGGGAGGCGTTTCAAACATTCAGTACTTC
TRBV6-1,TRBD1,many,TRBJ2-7,CASSPGTGAGYEQYF,TGTGCCAGCAGCCCCGGGACAGGGGCGGGGTACGAGCAGTACTTC
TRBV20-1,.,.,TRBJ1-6,CSARIGSTGSSYNSPLHF,TGCAGTGCTAGAATCGGGTCAACGGGAAGCTCCTATAATTCACCCCTCCACTTT
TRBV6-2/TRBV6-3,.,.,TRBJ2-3,CASSYSPNRPSTDTQYF,TGTGCCAGCAGTTACTCGCCGAACAGGCCCAGCACAGATACGCAGTATTTT
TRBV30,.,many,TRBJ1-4,CAWSYQGMARDEKLFF,TGTGCCTGGAGTTACCAGGGGATGGCTCGTGATGAAAAACTGTTTTTT
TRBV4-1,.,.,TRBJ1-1,CASSQDPGLAMNTEAFF,TGCGCCAGCAGCCAAGATCCCGGGCTGGCCATGAACACTGAAGCTTTCTTT
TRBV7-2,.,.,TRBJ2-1,CASSLDIAAKGRFF,TGTGCCAGCAGCTTAGATATAGCGGCAAAGGGGAGGTTCTTC
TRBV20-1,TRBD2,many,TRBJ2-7,CSAWASGNNEQYF,TGCAGTGCGTGGGCTAGCGGGAACAACGAGCAGTACTTC
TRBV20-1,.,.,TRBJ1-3,CSARDNSDGNTIYF,TGCAGTGCTAGAGATAATTCGGATGGAAACACCATATATTTT
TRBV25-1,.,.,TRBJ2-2,CASSEGGLGELFF,TGTGCCAGCAGTGAAGGGGGACTTGGGGAACTGTTTTTT
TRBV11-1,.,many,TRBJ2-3,CASSLHLTSTDTQYF,TGTGCCAGCAGCTTACACCTGACCTCAACAGATACGCAGTATTTT
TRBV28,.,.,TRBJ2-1,CASRDEARGIDEQFF,TGTGCCAGCCGTGACGAAGCCAGGGGAATCGATGAGCAGTTCTTC
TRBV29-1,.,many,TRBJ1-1,CSVDRTGSSEAFF,TGCAGCGTCGACCGCACGGGTAGTTCTGAAGCTTTCTTT
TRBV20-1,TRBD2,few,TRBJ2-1,CSARVSGRASYNEQFF,TGCAGTGCTAGAGTTAGCGGGAGGGCCTCCTACAATGAGCAGTTCTTC
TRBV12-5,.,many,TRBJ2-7,CASGFWAPNSNYEQYF,TGTGCTAGTGGTTTTTGGGCACCTAATTCTAACTACGAGCAGTACTTC
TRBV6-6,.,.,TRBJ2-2,CASSYRQLLGPGELFF,TGTGCCAGCAGTTACCGCCAACTACTAGGTCCCGGGGAGCTGTTTTTT
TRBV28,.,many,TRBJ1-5,CASSSPAPGPYPNQPQHF,TGTGCCAGCAGTTCCCCCGCGCCAGGGCCTTACCCCAATCAGCCCCAGCATTTT